This TCR beta chain came from a study of CD8 T cells in ankylosing spondylitis. General study findings and limits: Significantly higher representation of disease-linked clones was reported for matched ankylosing spondylitis synovial fluid.

There are 15 residues in the CDR3. The germline V gene encodes CDR1 SGHTA and CDR2 FQGTGA. The trim removed 4 bases at V and 3 bases at J, leaving 4 bases unmatched. This clonotype came up a few times. Its matching antigen is unknown. With molecular barcodes, quantitative 5'-RACE was used to make the TCR beta libraries. TCRdb re-called the 5' RACE reads with MiXCR, one entry per CDR3 protein. The sample consists of about 360,000 distinct CDR3 sequences, around 20% of them appearing once. What was sequenced was blood, either unsorted or a sorted T cell fraction (not recorded which). This sequence was found in a male donor with ankylosing spondylitis or in good health (not recorded which). The V call is TRBV7-3, the J call TRBJ2-3; 10 bases match TRBD2. This CDR3 reads CASSSIAGGTDTQYF. CDR3 coding DNA: TGTGCCAGCAGCTCCATAGCGGGGGGAACAGATACGCAGTATTTT.